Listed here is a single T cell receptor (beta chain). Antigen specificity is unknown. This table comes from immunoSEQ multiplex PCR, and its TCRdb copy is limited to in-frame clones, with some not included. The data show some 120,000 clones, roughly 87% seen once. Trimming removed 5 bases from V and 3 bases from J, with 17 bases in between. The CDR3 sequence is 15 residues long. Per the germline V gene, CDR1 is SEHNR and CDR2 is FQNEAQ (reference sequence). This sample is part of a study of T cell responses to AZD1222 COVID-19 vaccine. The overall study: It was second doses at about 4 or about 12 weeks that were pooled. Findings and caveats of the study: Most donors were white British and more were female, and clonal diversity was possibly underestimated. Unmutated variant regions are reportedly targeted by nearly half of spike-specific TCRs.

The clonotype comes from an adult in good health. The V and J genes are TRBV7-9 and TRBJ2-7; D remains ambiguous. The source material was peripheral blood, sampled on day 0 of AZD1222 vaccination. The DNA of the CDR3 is TGTGCCAGCAGCCCACCAGTCGGGCAGGACTACGAGCAGTACTTC. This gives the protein CASSPPVGQDYEQYF.